This TCR beta chain was captured by sequencing in a study of T-cell reconstitution after alpha-beta-depleted transplantation in children. A library of TCRbeta sequences, prepared with unique molecular identifiers, was generated. TCRdb reanalysed the PCR reads using MiXCR and keeps one entry per CDR3 protein. Among 200,000 to 300,000 distinct CDR3 sequences listed, about 12% were seen once. This clonotype occurred many times. Here the sequenced sample was PBMCs from the stem cell graft donor, taken from the stem cell graft. The sequence was collected from a human donor who donated a stem cell graft to a child with acute lymphoblastic leukemia.

The CDR3 sequence: CANREVGTEAFF. The CDR3, as DNA: TGTGCCAACAGGGAGGTAGGCACTGAAGCTTTCTTT. The chain recombines TRBV12-3 or TRBV12-4 with TRBJ1-1; the D gene is possibly TRBD1 (6 bases). V was cut by 10 bases and J by 4 bases, with 13 bases left in between. The CDR3 spans 12 residues.